The sequence of this TCR beta chain was determined in a study of glioma-infiltrating T cells. With 9 bases removed from V and 6 bases from J, the gap between germline ends came to 14 bases. This CDR3 is 13 amino acids long. Germline V CDR1 and CDR2: KGHDR, SFDVKD. Using RNA template, CDR3s of TCR alpha and beta were amplified with iRepertoire arm-PCR. One-step reverse transcription and amplification started from around 100-400 ng of tissue mRNA or PBMC total RNA. MiXCR, applied by TCRdb to the multiplex PCR reads, yields one record per CDR3 protein. In the table there are about 180,000 distinct CDR3 sequences, approximately 40% of which are singletons. This clonotype has more than one count but fewer than ten. Its antigen is unidentified. Findings of the study overall: Tissue and blood shared very few CDR3 sequences. Above-expected tissue-blood divergence occurred in all gliomas, most in low-grade ones.

The chain links TRBV24-1 to TRBJ2-1, with D perhaps assigned TRBD1 or TRBD2 (5 bases each). The TCR sequence derives from a human donor with low-grade glioma or glioblastoma, undergoing nonglioma brain surgery, or in good health (not recorded which). The sequenced sample was glioma tissue, nonneoplastic brain tissue, or PBMCs (not recorded which). The CDR3 protein is CATARDQFNEQFF. As DNA, the CDR3 is TGTGCCACCGCCCGGGACCAATTCAATGAGCAGTTCTTC.